This TCR beta chain was profiled in a study of blood T cells in healthy people across ages. The CDR3 has 15 residues. Trimming pared 4 bases from V and 2 bases from J, leaving 11 bases between. Germline V CDR1 and CDR2: MDHEN, SYDVKM. A J-beta primer mix and a sample-barcoded 5' primer were used in a second PCR of about 7 to 11 cycles. TCRdb recomputed calls from the 5' RACE reads with MiXCR, one row per CDR3 protein. The sample has over 1,500,000 distinct CDR3 sequences; around half are singletons. The chain uses TRBV28 and TRBJ1-4, with D possibly being TRBD1 (5 bases). The receptor's source is a woman in her 40s in good health. The sequencing input was blood. CDR3 bases: TGTGCCAGCAGTTCGATACAGGAGACTAATGAAAAACTGTTTTTT. Translating gives CASSSIQETNEKLFF.